This TCR beta chain was captured by sequencing in a study of T cell responses to AZD1222 COVID-19 vaccine. The repertoire was sequenced with immunoSEQ multiplex PCR; TCRdb's copy has only in-frame clones and lacks some. This sample carries some 120,000 clones, about 89% of them seen once, and the ten largest clones take roughly 11%. The CDR3 spans 11 residues. The germline gives CDR1 LGHNA, CDR2 YNFKEQ. V was clipped by 0 bases and J by 9 bases, with 3 bases between them. This sample comprised peripheral blood, obtained on day 0 of MenACWY control vaccination. J is TRBJ2-1 and V is TRBV4-2; D ambiguous. The TCR sequence derives from an adult in good health. The CDR3 here is CASSQEREQFF. CDR3 bases: TGTGCCAGCAGCCAAGAACGTGAGCAGTTCTTC.